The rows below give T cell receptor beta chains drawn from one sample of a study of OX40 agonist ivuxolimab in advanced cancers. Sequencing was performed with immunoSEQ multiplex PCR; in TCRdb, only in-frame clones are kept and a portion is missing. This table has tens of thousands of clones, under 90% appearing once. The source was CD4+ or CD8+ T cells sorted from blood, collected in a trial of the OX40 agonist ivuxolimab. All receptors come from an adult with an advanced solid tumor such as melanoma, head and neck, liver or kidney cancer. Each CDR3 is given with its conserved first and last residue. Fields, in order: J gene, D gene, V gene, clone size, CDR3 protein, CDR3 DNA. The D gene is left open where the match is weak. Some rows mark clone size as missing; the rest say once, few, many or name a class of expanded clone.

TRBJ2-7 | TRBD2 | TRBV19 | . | CASSMRIGVAGPYEQYF | TGTGCCAGTAGTATGAGAATCGGAGTAGCGGGGCCCTACGAGCAGTACTTC
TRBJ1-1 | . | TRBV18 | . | CASSPQENTEAFF | TGTGCCAGCTCACCTCAGGAGAACACTGAAGCTTTCTTT
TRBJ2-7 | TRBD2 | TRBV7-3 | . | CASSLSASGGAYEQYF | TGTGCCAGCAGCTTAAGCGCTAGCGGGGGAGCCTACGAGCAGTACTTC
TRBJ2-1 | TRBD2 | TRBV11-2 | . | CASSLAGSGTYNEQFF | TGTGCCAGCAGCTTAGCTGGAAGCGGGACGTACAATGAGCAGTTCTTC
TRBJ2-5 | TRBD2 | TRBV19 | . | CASSPPGTSGRAIETQYF | TGTGCCAGTAGTCCACCTGGGACTAGCGGGAGGGCCATAGAGACCCAGTACTTC
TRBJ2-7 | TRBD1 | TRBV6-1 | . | CASRSGQGNEQYF | TGTGCCAGCAGATCGGGACAGGGTAACGAGCAGTACTTC
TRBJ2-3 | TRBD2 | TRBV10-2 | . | CASSELAGGTDTQYF | TGCGCCAGCAGTGAATTAGCGGGAGGCACAGATACGCAGTATTTT
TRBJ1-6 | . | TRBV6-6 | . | CASSYSLNSPLHF | TGTGCCAGCAGTTACTCTCTCAATTCACCCCTCCACTTT
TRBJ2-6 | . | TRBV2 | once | CASDTSGANVLTF | TGTGCCAGCGATACCTCTGGGGCCAACGTCCTGACTTTC
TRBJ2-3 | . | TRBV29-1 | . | CSVDMRGTDTQYF | TGCAGCGTTGATATGCGGGGCACAGATACGCAGTATTTT
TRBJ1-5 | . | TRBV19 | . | CASSSRRDLGGGQPQHF | TGTGCCAGTAGTTCCCGGAGGGACCTCGGGGGGGGTCAGCCCCAGCATTTT
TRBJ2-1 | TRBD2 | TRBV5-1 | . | CASSLAAGANNEQFF | TGCGCCAGCAGCTTGGCCGCGGGAGCGAACAATGAGCAGTTCTTC
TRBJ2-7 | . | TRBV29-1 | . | CSVHGRAQGEQYF | TGCAGCGTTCACGGCAGGGCGCAGGGCGAGCAGTACTTC
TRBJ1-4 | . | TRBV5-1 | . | CASSLMDATNEKLFF | TGCGCCAGCAGCTTGATGGACGCAACTAATGAAAAACTGTTTTTT
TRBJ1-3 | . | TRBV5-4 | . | CASSSQTSSSGNTIYF | TGTGCCAGCAGCTCCCAGACATCGAGCTCTGGAAACACCATATATTTT
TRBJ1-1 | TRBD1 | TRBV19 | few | CASSGQGFTEAFF | TGTGCCAGTAGTGGACAGGGCTTCACTGAAGCTTTCTTT
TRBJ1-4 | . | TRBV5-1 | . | CASSSSTGPNEKLFF | TGCGCCAGCAGCTCGTCGACAGGCCCTAATGAAAAACTGTTTTTT
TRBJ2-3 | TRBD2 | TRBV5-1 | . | CASSWLASGTITDTQYF | TGCGCCAGCAGCTGGTTAGCTAGCGGGACTATCACAGATACGCAGTATTTT
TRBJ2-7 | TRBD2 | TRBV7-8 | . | CASSLGTSKLYEQYF | TGTGCCAGCAGCTTAGGGACTAGCAAACTCTACGAGCAGTACTTC
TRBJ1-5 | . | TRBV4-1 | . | CASSQVAGTNQPQHF | TGCGCCAGCAGCCAAGTGGCAGGGACTAATCAGCCCCAGCATTTT
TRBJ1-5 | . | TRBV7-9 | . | CASSLAENQPQHF | TGTGCCAGCAGTCTGGCAGAGAATCAGCCCCAGCATTTT
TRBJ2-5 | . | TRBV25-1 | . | CASSDPALVELYF | TGTGCCAGCAGTGATCCTGCGTTAGTAGAGCTATACTTC
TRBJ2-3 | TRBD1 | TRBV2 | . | CASRPGLGTGKSTDTQYF | TGTGCCAGCAGGCCGGGACTTGGGACAGGTAAAAGCACAGATACGCAGTATTTT
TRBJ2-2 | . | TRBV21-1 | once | CASSKARTSGDNTGELFF | TGTGCCAGCAGCAAAGCTAGGACTAGCGGGGATAACACCGGGGAGCTGTTTTTT
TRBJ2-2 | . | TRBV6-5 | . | CASWSNKRNTGELFF | TGTGCCAGCTGGTCGAACAAGCGGAACACCGGGGAGCTGTTTTTT
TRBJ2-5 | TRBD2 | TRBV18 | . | CASSPTSVETQYF | TGTGCCAGCTCACCGACTAGCGTAGAGACCCAGTACTTC
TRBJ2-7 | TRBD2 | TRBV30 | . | CAWSVLAGALQYF | TGTGCCTGGAGTGTACTAGCGGGAGCCTTGCAGTACTTC
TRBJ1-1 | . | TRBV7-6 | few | CASTSPGERSNTEAFF | TGTGCCAGCACCAGTCCGGGGGAGCGATCCAACACTGAAGCTTTCTTT
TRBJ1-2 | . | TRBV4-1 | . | CASSQAPRDYGYTF | TGCGCCAGCAGCCAAGCTCCGCGAGACTATGGCTACACCTTC